Following are 29 T cell receptor beta chains from one sample sequenced in a study of preoperative IRX-2 immunotherapy in early breast cancer. Specified treatment: preoperative locoregional IRX-2 cytokine immunotherapy. The method was immunoSEQ multiplex PCR; TCRdb's version includes in-frame clones alone and lacks a portion of them. Of roughly 93,000 clones listed, 80% to 90% are singletons. Material: tumor tissue, obtained after IRX-2 immunotherapy. The receptors were gathered from a human donor with breast cancer.

The chain combines TRBV19 with TRBJ1-1; TRBD1 is a possible D gene (5 bases). This CDR3 has 14 amino acids. V was trimmed by 1 base and J by 8 bases, leaving 14 bases between them. CDR1 LNHDA and CDR2 SQIVND come from the germline V gene (reference sequence). The CDR3 DNA reads TGTGCCAGTAGTATAGGGGGGGACCCCCCCGAAGCTTTCTTT. This encodes CASSIGGDPPEAFF.

CDR3: CASTITGTGSRGTDTQYF. DNA of the CDR3: TGTGCCAGCACCATAACCGGGACAGGGTCAAGGGGCACAGATACGCAGTATTTT. The rearrangement links TRBV6-8 to TRBJ2-3, with 9 nucleotides matching TRBD1. The CDR3 is 18 amino acids. The germline V gene has CDR1 MNHGY and CDR2 SAAAGT. The V segment lost 7 bases and the J segment 1 base; nucleotides outside the gene matches: 15.

Here the CDR3 reads CASSLVKPNEKLFF. The CDR3 bases are TGTGCCAGCAGCCTCGTAAAACCTAATGAAAAACTGTTTTTT. This chain connects TRBV28 to TRBJ1-4; D ambiguous. Trimming left V 6 bases short and J 3 bases short, with 11 bases between. The CDR3 runs to 14 residues. CDR1 MDHEN and CDR2 SYDVKM come from the germline V gene.

V is TRBV28 and J is TRBJ2-5; 11 bases align to TRBD1. The CDR3 is 15 residues long. Germline assignment: CDR1 MDHEN and CDR2 SYDVKM. J was trimmed by 5 bases and V by 4 bases; bases with no gene match: 6. The CDR3: CASSSRTGGAETQYF. The CDR3 bases are TGTGCCAGCAGTTCCCGGACAGGGGGCGCGGAGACCCAGTACTTC.

J is TRBJ2-6 and V is TRBV18, with D hard to call. This CDR3 spans 16 amino acids. Trimming stripped 4 bases from V and 2 bases from J, with 12 bases between. CDR1 KGHSH and CDR2 LQKENI come from the germline V gene. The DNA for the CDR3 is TGTGCCAGCTCACTCCCCACGTGGGCTGGGGCCAACGTCCTGACTTTC. The encoded protein is CASSLPTWAGANVLTF.

The rearrangement links TRBV7-1 to TRBJ1-6; tentatively, D is TRBD1 (6 bases). TRBV7-1 has ORF status, its function being uncertain. The CDR3 loop spans 15 amino acids. The V end was cut by 4 bases, the J end by 7 bases, with 14 bases between. The CDR3 loop is CASSLGGQGNSPLHF. The CDR3, as DNA: TGTGCCAGCAGCTTAGGAGGGCAGGGGAATTCACCCCTCCACTTT.

The CDR3: CASSQVAGGGGSNQPQHF. CDR3 DNA sequence: TGCGCCAGCAGCCAAGTAGCGGGGGGAGGGGGTAGCAATCAGCCCCAGCATTTT. This chain connects TRBV1 to TRBJ1-5. TRBV1 represents a pseudogene. There are 18 residues in the CDR3.

This chain links TRBV29-1 with TRBJ2-1; possibly TRBD1 or TRBD2 for D (5 bases each). The V and J ends lost 7 bases and 8 bases respectively, with 33 bases between them. Germline V gene sequence: CDR1 SQVTM, CDR2 ANQGSEA. The CDR3 runs to 18 residues. Written as DNA, the CDR3 is TGCAGCGCAAATATACAAACTAGGGGCACCCTAATCCGGGATGAGCAGTTCTTC. Amino acid sequence: CSANIQTRGTLIRDEQFF.

The CDR3 here is CASSLDRGNEKLFF. Here the CDR3 DNA reads TGCGCCAGCAGCTTGGACAGGGGGAATGAAAAACTGTTTTTT. J is TRBJ1-4 and V is TRBV5-1, with TRBD1 matching over 8 bases. The V and J ends lost 0 bases and 5 bases, in that order; junction bases with no gene match: 0. CDR1 is SGHRS and CDR2 is YFSETQ in the germline V gene. This CDR3 region has 14 residues.

The V gene is TRBV5-1, the J gene TRBJ2-2; D may be TRBD2 (6 bases). There are 17 residues in the CDR3. Per the germline V gene, CDR1 is SGHRS and CDR2 is YFSETQ. Between the trimmed V and J ends, which lost 3 bases and 7 bases, there was a span of 22 bases. CDR3 sequence reads: CASSWGPTGARGGELFF. DNA for the CDR3: TGCGCCAGCAGCTGGGGCCCTACGGGAGCGCGGGGCGGGGAGCTGTTTTTT. The full variable domain, in which reference TRBV5-1 and TRBJ2-2 provide the parts outside the CDR3, is KAGVTQTPRYLIKTRGQQVTLSCSPISGHRSVSWYQQTPGQGLQFLFEYFSETQRNKGNFPGRFSGRQFSNSRSEMNVSTLELGDSALYLCASSWGPTGARGGELFFGEGSRLTVL.

The chain is built from TRBV18 and TRBJ2-1; 12 positions match TRBD2. V dropped 3 bases and J dropped 8; count of bases not matched to a gene: 2. CDR1 is KGHSH and CDR2 is LQKENI in the germline V gene. The CDR3 length is 14 residues. This CDR3 reads CASSPPSGRDEQFF. The DNA for the CDR3 is TGTGCCAGCTCACCGCCTAGCGGGAGGGATGAGCAGTTCTTC.

The chain links TRBV28 to TRBJ1-3; D gene uncertain. Germline-derived CDR1 and CDR2 are MDHEN and SYDVKM. The CDR3 extends over 12 amino acids. V was shortened by 6 bases and J by 1 base, with 4 bases between the two germline ends. The CDR3 region is CASRGSGNTIYF. The DNA for the CDR3 is TGTGCCAGCAGGGGGTCTGGAAACACCATATATTTT.

The CDR3 DNA follows: TGTGCCAGCAGCTTGGGGACAAGTAATGAAAAACTGTTTTTT. This translates into CASSLGTSNEKLFF. The gene calls are TRBV7-1 and TRBJ1-4; the D gene is possibly TRBD1 (6 bases). TRBV7-1 is annotated as an ORF whose role is uncertain. The CDR3 is 14 amino acids. Trimming took 4 bases from V and 4 from J, leaving 10 bases between them.

The chain recombines TRBV6-8 with TRBJ2-7; TRBD1 is a possible D gene (6 bases). The germline gives CDR1 MNHGY, CDR2 SAAAGT. There are 12 residues in the CDR3. Deletions cut 6 bases from V and 1 base from J, with 7 bases between. Written as DNA, the CDR3 is TGTGCCAGCAGCACAGGGTCCTACGAGCAGTACTTC. This encodes CASSTGSYEQYF.

The J gene is TRBJ1-5, the V gene TRBV6-8; D remains ambiguous. This CDR3 is 13 amino acids long. Per the germline V gene, CDR1 is MNHGY and CDR2 is SAAAGT. Trimming took off 7 bases at V and 4 bases at J, with 11 bases between the two ends. In nucleotides, the CDR3 is TGTGCCAGCAATAGAACTCCAAATCAGCCCCAGCATTTT. Translating it yields CASNRTPNQPQHF.

The chain couples TRBV28 to TRBJ1-2, with D perhaps TRBD1 (5 bases). Germline V gene sequence: CDR1 MDHEN, CDR2 SYDVKM. The length of the CDR3 is 14 residues. Trimming left V 6 bases short and J 3 bases short, with 14 bases between. The CDR3 nucleotides are TGTGCCAGCAGGGGTCAGGGTCTTGACTATGGCTACACCTTC. This codes for CASRGQGLDYGYTF.

This chain joins TRBV19 and TRBJ1-2, with D possibly matching TRBD1 (5 bases). The germline V gene encodes CDR1 LNHDA and CDR2 SQIVND (reference sequence). V was trimmed by 5 bases and J by 6 bases, leaving 10 bases between them. The CDR3 is made up of 12 amino acids. The CDR3 coding sequence is TGTGCCAGTAGTCCCAGGGTCCATGGCTACACCTTC. Amino acid sequence: CASSPRVHGYTF. Using reference TRBV19 and TRBJ1-2 for the parts outside the CDR3, the full variable domain is DGGITQSPKYLFRKEGQNVTLSCEQNLNHDAMYWYRQDPGQGLRLIYYSQIVNDFQKGDIAEGYSVSREKKESFPLTVTSAQKNPTAFYLCASSPRVHGYTFGSGTRLTVV.

The V and J genes are TRBV27 and TRBJ2-3; 9 nucleotides align to TRBD2. Germline lookup yields CDR1 MNHEY and CDR2 SMNVEV (reference sequence). This CDR3 spans 15 amino acids. The V gene end was trimmed by 7 bases and the J gene end by 1 base; junction bases not matched to a gene: 6. As DNA, the CDR3 is TGTGCCAGCAAGGAGCGGGGGGCGGGCACAGATACGCAGTATTTT. Translated, it gives CASKERGAGTDTQYF.

The chain recombines TRBV18 with TRBJ1-5; the D is unclear. The germline CDR1 and CDR2 sequences are KGHSH and LQKENI. V gave up 3 bases and J gave up 2 bases, with 11 bases separating them. This CDR3 region has 15 residues. For the CDR3, the DNA is TGTGCCAGCTCACCGGGAGGCGAGGGCAATCAGCCCCAGCATTTT. Its protein product is CASSPGGEGNQPQHF.

This chain uses TRBV18 with TRBJ1-1; D gene ambiguous. CDR3 length: 13 residues. Deletions cut 8 bases from V and 5 bases from J, with 15 bases between. Germline CDR1 KGHSH, CDR2 LQKENI. The CDR3 sequence: CASKGSPDTEAFF. The CDR3 DNA reads TGTGCCAGCAAGGGATCCCCGGATACTGAAGCTTTCTTT.

The genes are TRBV10-1 and TRBJ2-7; D remains unclear. Trimming stripped 4 bases from V and 0 bases from J, with 10 bases between. Looked up from germline, CDR1 is WNHNN and CDR2 is SYGVQD (reference sequence). The CDR3 sequence is 14 residues long. CDR3 amino acids: CASSVGGNSYEQYF. As DNA, the CDR3 is TGCGCCAGCAGTGTAGGCGGCAACTCCTACGAGCAGTACTTC.

This chain links TRBV28 with TRBJ1-2; D gene unclear. V lost 0 bases and J lost 7, with 18 bases in between. The CDR3 has 16 residues. Germline V lookup: CDR1 MDHEN, CDR2 SYDVKM. The CDR3 loop reads CASSLWTRAGEGGYTF. The CDR3 nucleotides are TGTGCCAGCAGTTTATGGACGAGGGCTGGGGAGGGTGGCTACACCTTC.

CDR3 residues: CATEGSAFTDTQYF. Written as DNA, the CDR3 is TGTGCCACCGAGGGTAGCGCGTTCACAGATACGCAGTATTTT. The rearrangement joins TRBV19 to TRBJ2-3; D perhaps matches TRBD2 (5 bases). CDR1 is LNHDA and CDR2 is SQIVND in the germline V gene (reference sequence). The CDR3 covers 14 residues. V lost 10 bases and J 2 bases, leaving 16 bases between the germline ends.

The gene calls are TRBV30 and TRBJ1-6; D remains unclear. CDR3 length: 13 residues. Per the germline V gene, CDR1 is GTSNPN and CDR2 is SVGIG (reference sequence). Trimming shortened V by 2 bases and J by 14 bases, and 16 bases separated the two germline ends. CDR3 nucleotide sequence: TGTGCCTGGAGTCCCAAACCGATAGGTTCCCTCCACTTT. It encodes CAWSPKPIGSLHF.

The chain combines TRBV30 with TRBJ1-2, with D possibly TRBD1 on 5 matching bases. CDR1 and CDR2 (germline): GTSNPN, SVGIG (reference sequence). Trimming took off 7 bases at V and 8 bases at J, with 17 bases between the two ends. CDR3 size: 12 residues. The CDR3 DNA is TGTGCCTCCCCTGGGGACCTTGAGGGCTACACCTTC. Its translation: CASPGDLEGYTF.

In this sample, this clone turned up once. The chain employs TRBV5-1 and TRBJ1-6, with D possibly being TRBD1 (5 bases). This CDR3 has 15 amino acids. V was clipped by 0 bases and J by 3 bases, with 7 bases between them. Per germline, CDR1 SGHRS and CDR2 YFSETQ. The CDR3 protein is CASSLDGGYNSPLHF. CDR3 nucleotide sequence: TGCGCCAGCAGCTTGGATGGGGGCTATAATTCACCCCTCCACTTT.

The chain combines TRBV19 with TRBJ1-5; no firm D call. The CDR3 loop spans 12 amino acids. CDR1 LNHDA and CDR2 SQIVND come from the germline V gene (reference sequence). V shed 3 bases and J shed 7 bases, with 7 bases lying between them. CDR3 bases: TGTGCCAGTAGTATCGTGAGGCAGCCCCAGCATTTT. Protein product: CASSIVRQPQHF. Full variable domain (missing parts from reference TRBV19 and TRBJ1-5): DGGITQSPKYLFRKEGQNVTLSCEQNLNHDAMYWYRQDPGQGLRLIYYSQIVNDFQKGDIAEGYSVSREKKESFPLTVTSAQKNPTAFYLCASSIVRQPQHFGDGTRLSIL.

V gene TRBV5-1 combines with J gene TRBJ1-4; TRBD1 matches at 8 bases. The CDR3 consists of 17 residues. Germline V gives CDR1 SGHRS, CDR2 YFSETQ. V shed 2 bases, J shed 3 bases, and the junction held 9 bases outside the gene matches. Here the CDR3 DNA reads TGCGCCAGCAGCTTACGGACAGGGTCCGTGGCTAATGAAAAACTGTTTTTT. Translation: CASSLRTGSVANEKLFF.

The chain has TRBV6-8 and TRBJ2-4, with D perhaps matching TRBD2 (7 bases). V was shortened by 2 bases and J by 9 bases, with 29 bases between the two germline ends. The CDR3 consists of 19 residues. Germline loops: CDR1 MNHGY, CDR2 SAAAGT. CDR3 protein: CASSYPVRSGGVNLGIQYF. The CDR3 nucleotides are TGTGCCAGCAGTTACCCGGTAAGGTCGGGGGGCGTTAATTTGGGCATTCAGTACTTC.